These 8 T cell receptor beta chains came from one sample sequenced in a study of blood T cell repertoires in COVID-19 (TCRdb year 2020). The receptor library was made with the immunoSEQ multiplex PCR assay. The table comes from immuneACCESS by way of TCRdb, which keeps in-frame sequences with V and J called. Part of the clones is missing from these tables; in studies checked, under half for an unresolved V gene and the rest for unknown reasons. This sample has fewer than 400,000 clones in its table, and 75% to 90% of those were observed once. The ten largest clonotypes hold 2.5% to 3.5% of the sample. Sequenced material: peripheral blood. These receptors all come from a woman in her twenties or thirties with COVID-19, enrolled during active disease.

The V gene is TRBV11-1, the J gene TRBJ1-5, with TRBD1 matching 9 bases. This CDR3 is built from 15 residues. Germline V gene lookup returns CDR1 SGHAT and CDR2 FQDESV (reference sequence). Trimming took 5 bases from V and 7 from J; bases not matched to a gene: 9. CDR3 DNA sequence: TGTGCCAGCAGCCCGTTGGGGACAGGGAAGCAGCCCCAGCATTTT. Its protein is CASSPLGTGKQPQHF.

V gene TRBV4-1 combines with J gene TRBJ2-5, with TRBD1 identical over 9 bases. Trimming at V came to 3 bases and at J to 6 bases, leaving 14 bases not matched to a gene. CDR1 is MGHRA, CDR2 YSYEKL, per germline. This CDR3 is built from 17 residues. CDR3 coding DNA: TGCGCCAGCAGCCATTCCCCCGGGACAGGGTTCGTAAAGACCCAGTACTTC. Translated: CASSHSPGTGFVKTQYF.

The V gene is TRBV30, the J gene TRBJ2-3, with 7 bases fitting TRBD2. Germline V gene data show CDR1 as GTSNPN and CDR2 as SVGIG (reference sequence). CDR3 length: 15 residues. After removal of 7 bases from V and 2 bases from J, the junction contained 12 bases not matched to a gene. For the CDR3, the DNA is TGTGCCTACATGGGGCTAGCGGCCCTCACAGATACGCAGTATTTT. It yields the protein CAYMGLAALTDTQYF.

The rearrangement joins TRBV11-3 to TRBJ2-1; D gene ambiguous. The germline V and J ends were trimmed by 1 base and 0 bases, with 10 bases remaining between them. The V gene's germline CDR1 is SGHNT and CDR2 YENEEA. The CDR3 length is 16 residues. The CDR3 loop reads CASSLGGSSSYNEQFF. The CDR3 nucleotides read TGTGCCAGCAGCTTAGGAGGCAGTAGCTCCTACAATGAGCAGTTCTTC.

The V and J genes are TRBV6-5 and TRBJ2-1; 8 bases line up with TRBD2. The J segment lost 2 bases and the V segment lost 2 bases, leaving 5 bases of the junction unmatched. The CDR3 loop spans 16 amino acids. CDR1 is MNHEY, CDR2 SVGAGI, per germline. Written as DNA, the CDR3 is TGTGCCAGCAGTTACGTTACTAGCGGAGCCTACAATGAGCAGTTCTTC. It encodes CASSYVTSGAYNEQFF.

This rearrangement joins TRBV5-4 to TRBJ2-1; a weak D match, TRBD2 (5 bases). The CDR3 runs to 14 residues. V lost 1 base and J lost 5, with 10 bases in between. Per the germline V gene, CDR1 is SGHNT and CDR2 is YYREEE (reference sequence). This CDR3 is CASSLPLADNEQFF. DNA for the CDR3: TGTGCCAGCAGCTTGCCCCTAGCAGACAATGAGCAGTTCTTC.

The chain employs TRBV30 and TRBJ1-2; 9 nucleotides match TRBD1. The ends lost 2 bases at V and 2 bases at J; junction bases unmatched: 3. The CDR3 is 14 residues long. CDR1 is GTSNPN, CDR2 SVGIG, per germline (reference sequence). The CDR3 sequence: CAWSIQGANYGYTF. CDR3 bases: TGTGCCTGGAGTATACAGGGGGCAAACTATGGCTACACCTTC.

This chain connects TRBV9 to TRBJ2-5; 7 bases align to TRBD2. Per germline, CDR1 SGDLS and CDR2 YYNGEE. This CDR3 contains 14 residues. Trimming took 2 bases from V and 2 from J; bases not matched to a gene: 3. The CDR3 coding sequence is TGTGCCAGCAGCGTTAGCGGGCCGCAAGAGACCCAGTACTTC. It is translated as CASSVSGPQETQYF.